This T cell receptor beta chain is drawn from a study of T cells after yellow fever vaccination (dated by TCRdb to about 2019). General notes on the study: Memory subsets (EM, EMRA, CM and Tscm) were sorted on a BD FACS Aria III using CD3, CD45RA, CCR7 and CD95 staining. Libraries from fractions with low cell numbers were prepared with the SMART-Seq v4 Ultra Low Input RNA kit. To follow T-cell clones before and after primary and booster YFV17D yellow fever vaccination, bulk TCR alpha and beta repertoires were sequenced over time. Two healthy male donors, one aged 18 to 29 and one aged 30 to 40 years, were included in the cohort. Sorting of memory subsets took place on days 0, 15 and 45 and at 18 months after primary vaccination, as well as on days 0, 15 and 45 after the 30-year booster. Blood samples were taken at several timepoints before and after primary and secondary immunization, and bulk PBMC replicates and cell subsets were isolated.

Synthesis of TCR cDNA relied on 5'RACE template switching, a step that introduced a universal primer site along with unique molecular identifiers. Priming of cDNA synthesis was performed from both the TCR alpha and TCR beta constant segments. Libraries were amplified in two PCR steps, with sample barcodes and sequencing adapters added in the second step. Sequencing of the libraries was done on either Illumina HiSeq 2500 (2x100 bp) or NovaSeq (2x150 bp). In the original analysis: MIGEC was used to demultiplex reads and collapse the reads into UMI consensus sequences, and MiXCR was used for V(D)J alignment. Using edgeR on replicate PBMC samples, clonotypes were called vaccine-responding if FDR was below 0.01 and the log2 fold change was above 5 up to day 15. Each bulk clonotype was labeled CD4 or CD8 based on which sequenced repertoire, CD4 or CD8, contained the clonotype at higher abundance. To estimate how each clone was distributed across memory phenotypes, clonotype frequencies in memory subsets were weighted by FACS-sorted cell numbers. TCRdb reprocessing: public reads trimmed at Q25 with fastp, clones called with MiXCR, in-frame beta chains kept. Each entry is one CDR3 protein sequence, shown with its most common DNA and genes. The V and J calls were determined by TCRdb, not by the authors. The sample table lists 15,000 to 20,000 distinct CDR3 sequences, over 3.5% of them with a count of one. About 0.4% of the sample rests with the top ten.

In light of the paper, this sample's treatment or condition label describes: live attenuated yellow fever vaccine strain. PBMCs were isolated from peripheral blood using a standard Ficoll-Paque protocol. For sorted memory subsets, RNA extraction was done with the RNeasy Micro Kit. CDR1 and CDR2, looked up from the germline V gene, are SNHLY and FYNNEI. CDR3 length: 15 amino acids, cysteine to phenylalanine. Left in the record is the CDR3 DNA by itself, 45 bases read in frame from the first base. The V end loses 3 bases and the J end loses 0 bases, and a stretch of 9 bases separates them. What the work shows at the level of the full study, not this receptor alone: After the booster, most of the clones that had expanded following primary vaccination were detected again (roughly 96% of CD4 and around nine tenths of CD8), which suggests that memory was broadly maintained. Only a couple of donors were included in the study, so the extent to which the findings can be generalized is limited. Compared with the primary T-cell response, the secondary T-cell response was weaker but faster, peaking on day 5 rather than day 15. FACS-sorted repertoires could contain abundant contaminating clonotypes from the bulk population, so computational filtering was required. A small fraction of clonotypes showed up in both the CD4 and CD8 compartments, probably as a result of convergent recombination. On day 0, almost all vaccine-responding clonotypes were below detection in the sorted memory subsets.

This clonotype appeared many times. No base-level quality is on record; no much larger clone is a single base apart. This TCR derives from a young man who received the YFV17D yellow fever vaccine. The specimen comprised PBMCs, either bulk or a sorted T-cell subset (CD4+, CD8+, memory, or dextramer-sorted; not recorded which), sampled 15 days after the yellow fever booster vaccination. The sequence joins TRBV2 to TRBJ2-1; the D region possibly corresponds to TRBD2 (6 bases align). The CDR3 reads as follows: CASSDRGSSYNEQFF. The bases are TGTGCCAGCAGTGATCGGGGGAGCTCCTACAATGAGCAGTTCTTC.